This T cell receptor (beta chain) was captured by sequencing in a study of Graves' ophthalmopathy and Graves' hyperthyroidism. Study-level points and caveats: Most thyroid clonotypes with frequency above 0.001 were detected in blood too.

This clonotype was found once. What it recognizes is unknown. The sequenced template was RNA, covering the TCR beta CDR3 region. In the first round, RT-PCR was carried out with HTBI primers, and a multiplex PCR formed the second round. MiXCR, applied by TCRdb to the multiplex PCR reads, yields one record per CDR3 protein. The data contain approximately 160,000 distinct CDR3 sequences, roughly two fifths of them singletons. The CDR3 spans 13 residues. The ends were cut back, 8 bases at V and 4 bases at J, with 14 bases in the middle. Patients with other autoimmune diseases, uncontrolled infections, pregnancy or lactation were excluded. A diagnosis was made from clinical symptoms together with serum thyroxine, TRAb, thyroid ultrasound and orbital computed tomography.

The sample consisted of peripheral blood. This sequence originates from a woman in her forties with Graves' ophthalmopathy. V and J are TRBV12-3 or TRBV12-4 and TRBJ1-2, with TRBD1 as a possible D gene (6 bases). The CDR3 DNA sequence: TGTGCCAGCGGGGCAGGGACATTCTATGGCTACACCTTC. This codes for CASGAGTFYGYTF.